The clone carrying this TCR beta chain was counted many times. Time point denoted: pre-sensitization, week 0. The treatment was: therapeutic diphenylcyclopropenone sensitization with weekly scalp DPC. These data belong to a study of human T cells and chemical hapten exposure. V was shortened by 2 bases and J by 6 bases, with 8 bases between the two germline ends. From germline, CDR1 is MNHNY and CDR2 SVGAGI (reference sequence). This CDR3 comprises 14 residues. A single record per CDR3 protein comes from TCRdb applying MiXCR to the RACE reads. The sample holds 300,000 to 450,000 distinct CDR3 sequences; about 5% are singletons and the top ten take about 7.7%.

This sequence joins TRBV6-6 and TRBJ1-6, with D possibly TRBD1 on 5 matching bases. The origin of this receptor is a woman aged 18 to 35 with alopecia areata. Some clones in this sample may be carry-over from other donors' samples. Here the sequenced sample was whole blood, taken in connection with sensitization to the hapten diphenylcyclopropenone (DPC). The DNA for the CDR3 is TGTGCCAGCAGTTACGGACAATCTAATTCACCCCTCCACTTT. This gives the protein CASSYGQSNSPLHF.